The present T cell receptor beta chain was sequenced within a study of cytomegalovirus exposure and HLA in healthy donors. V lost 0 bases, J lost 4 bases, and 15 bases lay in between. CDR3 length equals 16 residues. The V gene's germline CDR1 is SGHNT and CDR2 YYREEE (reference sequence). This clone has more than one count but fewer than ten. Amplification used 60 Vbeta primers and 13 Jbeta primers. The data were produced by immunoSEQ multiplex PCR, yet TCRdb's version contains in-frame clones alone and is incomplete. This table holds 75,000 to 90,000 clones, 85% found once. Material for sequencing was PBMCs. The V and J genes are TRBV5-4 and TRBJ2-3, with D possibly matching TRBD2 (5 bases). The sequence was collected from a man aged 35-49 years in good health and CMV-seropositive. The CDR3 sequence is CASSLDPGGHSDTQYF. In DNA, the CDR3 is TGTGCCAGCAGCTTGGATCCGGGCGGGCACTCAGATACGCAGTATTTT.